This entry lists 16 T cell receptor beta chains sequenced from one sample in a study of shared clonotypes between healthy human individuals. TCRdb's table, derived via immunoSEQ multiplex PCR, lists solely in-frame clones and lacks some. The repertoire holds millions of clones, with roughly 94% as singletons. CD8 cells regarded as naive lacked CD45RO, were positively chosen for CCR7, and omitted terminally differentiated effector memory CD45RA+ cells. Sequenced input: naive CD8+ T cells sorted from blood. These receptors all come from a young man in good health.

The rearrangement links TRBV5-1 to TRBJ2-1, with TRBD1 matching 9 bases. V lost 3 bases to trimming and J lost 9 bases; unmatched junction nucleotides: 10. Germline CDR1 reads SGHRS; CDR2 reads YFSETQ. The CDR3 loop spans 15 amino acids. The CDR3 DNA follows: TGCGCCAGCAGCTGGACAGGGGACAAGGGTACTGAGCAGTTCTTC. Protein: CASSWTGDKGTEQFF.

CDR3 bases: TGTGCCAGCACCCCGGTGGACAGGTCCTACGAGCAGTACTTC. Translation gives CASTPVDRSYEQYF. The gene calls are TRBV6-6 and TRBJ2-7, with 7 bases that match TRBD1. With 7 bases clipped from V and 1 base from J, the junction kept 7 bases outside the gene matches. The V gene's germline CDR1 is MNHNY and CDR2 SVGAGI (reference sequence). CDR3 length: 14 amino acids.

The chain is built from TRBV30 and TRBJ2-1; D remains unclear. The CDR3 has 15 amino acids. Trimming took off 0 bases at V and 2 bases at J, with 11 bases between the two ends. Germline lookup yields CDR1 GTSNPN and CDR2 SVGIG (reference sequence). CDR3 sequence: CAWSVLSRAYNEQFF. CDR3 sequence (DNA): TGTGCCTGGAGTGTACTCAGTCGTGCCTACAATGAGCAGTTCTTC.

The chain is built from TRBV4-1 and TRBJ2-7; the D call may be TRBD1 or TRBD2 (5 bases each). The germline gives CDR1 MGHRA, CDR2 YSYEKL. This CDR3 is 14 amino acids long. Between the trimmed V and J ends, which lost 4 bases and 2 bases, there was a span of 12 bases. The CDR3 loop reads CASSPGPIPYEQYF. CDR3 sequence (DNA): TGCGCCAGCAGCCCGGGGCCTATACCCTACGAGCAGTACTTC.

This chain joins TRBV9 and TRBJ2-3; D is possibly TRBD1 (5 bases). This CDR3 comprises 14 residues. CDR1 and CDR2 (germline): SGDLS, YYNGEE. The V end lost 3 bases, the J end lost 2 bases, and 10 bases lay between the germline ends. The DNA of the CDR3 is TGTGCCAGCAGCGCGGAGACAGACACAGATACGCAGTATTTT. Its translation: CASSAETDTDTQYF. Looking up the rest from reference TRBV9 and TRBJ2-3 gives the full variable domain: DSGVTQTPKHLITATGQRVTLRCSPRSGDLSVYWYQQSLDQGLQFLIQYYNGEERAKGNILERFSAQQFPDLHSELNLSSLELGDSALYFCASSAETDTDTQYFGPGTRLTVL.

The V call is TRBV14, the J call TRBJ2-6; 10 bases fit TRBD2. The CDR3 runs 21 residues. Trimming removed 1 base from V and 1 base from J; junction bases left unmatched: 13. Per the germline V gene, CDR1 is SGHDN and CDR2 is FVKESK. CDR3 sequence: CASSQGASGRAILSGANVLTF. The CDR3 DNA is TGTGCCAGCAGCCAAGGGGCCAGCGGGAGGGCCATCCTATCTGGGGCCAACGTCCTGACTTTC. Together with reference TRBV14 and TRBJ2-6, the CDR3 gives the full variable domain: EAGVTQFPSHSVIEKGQTVTLRCDPISGHDNLYWYRRVMGKEIKFLLHFVKESKQDESGMPNNRFLAERTGGTYSTLKVQPAELEDSGVYFCASSQGASGRAILSGANVLTFGAGSRLTVL.

The genes are TRBV7-9 and TRBJ2-7; D might be TRBD1 (6 bases). V lost 3 bases and J 3 bases, leaving 15 bases between the germline ends. Germline V gene sequence: CDR1 SEHNR, CDR2 FQNEAQ (reference sequence). The CDR3 loop spans 15 amino acids. As DNA, the CDR3 is TGTGCCAGCAGCTTTACAGGGCTTCGAGACTACGAGCAGTACTTC. It specifies CASSFTGLRDYEQYF. Looking up the rest from reference TRBV7-9 and TRBJ2-7 gives the full variable domain: DTGVSQNPRHKITKRGQNVTFRCDPISEHNRLYWYRQTLGQGPEFLTYFQNEAQLEKSRLLSDRFSAERPKGSFSTLEIQRTEQGDSAMYLCASSFTGLRDYEQYFGPGTRLTVT.

In regard to this clone: Other DNA variants within this sample encode the same CDR3. The V call is TRBV5-1, the J call TRBJ2-7; tentative D call: TRBD2 (5 bases). Germline CDR1 reads SGHRS; CDR2 reads YFSETQ. V dropped 0 bases and J dropped 4 bases, with 8 bases sitting between them. The CDR3 sequence is 13 residues long. CDR3 loop: CASSLGPGYEQYF. The CDR3 DNA is TGCGCCAGCAGCTTGGGTCCGGGGTACGAGCAGTACTTC.

The rearrangement links TRBV2 to TRBJ1-1; D call uncertain. Between the trimmed V and J ends, which lost 0 bases and 3 bases, there was a span of 8 bases. CDR1 and CDR2 (germline): SNHLY, FYNNEI. The CDR3 spans 14 residues. CDR3 DNA sequence: TGTGCCAGCAGTGAAGCGTGGGAGGACACTGAAGCTTTCTTT. Amino acid sequence: CASSEAWEDTEAFF. Full variable domain (rest looked up from reference TRBV2 and TRBJ1-1): EPEVTQTPSHQVTQMGQEVILRCVPISNHLYFYWYRQILGQKVEFLVSFYNNEISEKSEIFDDQFSVERPDGSNFTLKIRSTKLEDSAMYFCASSEAWEDTEAFFGQGTRLTVV.

The rearrangement uses TRBV30 and TRBJ2-7; 11 bases line up with TRBD1. Germline trimming cut 1 base from V and 11 bases from J; bases unmatched to any gene: 4. The CDR3 totals 12 residues. Germline V gives CDR1 GTSNPN, CDR2 SVGIG (reference sequence). CDR3 residues: CAWSGTGGEEYF. In DNA form, the CDR3 reads TGTGCCTGGAGTGGGACAGGGGGCGAAGAGTACTTC.

V is TRBV7-9 and J is TRBJ2-2, with D perhaps TRBD1 or TRBD2 (6 bases each). Trimming stripped 5 bases from V and 6 bases from J, with 16 bases between. CDR3 length: 15 residues. Germline V CDR1 and CDR2: SEHNR, FQNEAQ (reference sequence). The CDR3 DNA sequence: TGTGCCAGCAGCCCGGGGGCTGGGGCAGCCGGGGAGCTGTTTTTT. Protein: CASSPGAGAAGELFF.

The chain links TRBV10-3 to TRBJ1-4, with a possible D match to TRBD1 (5 bases). CDR1 and CDR2 (germline): ENHRY, SYGVKD. The V end was cut by 2 bases, the J end by 5 bases, with 9 bases between. The CDR3 spans 14 residues. In nucleotides, the CDR3 is TGTGCCATCAGTGAGGCAGGGAAAAATGAAAAACTGTTTTTT. It specifies CAISEAGKNEKLFF.

The chain carries TRBV27 and TRBJ1-5; a weak D match, TRBD1 (5 bases). This CDR3 is 14 amino acids long. CDR1 MNHEY and CDR2 SMNVEV come from the germline V gene (reference sequence). V gave up 2 bases and J gave up 5 bases, with 10 bases separating them. CDR3 DNA sequence: TGTGCCAGCAGTTTAGCGGTGGGACATCAGCCCCAGCATTTT. Translated, it gives CASSLAVGHQPQHF.

This sequence joins TRBV14 and TRBJ2-3; D not certain. CDR3 length: 14 residues. Between the trimmed V and J ends, which lost 0 bases and 2 bases, there was a span of 6 bases. Germline CDR1 SGHDN, CDR2 FVKESK. For the CDR3, the DNA is TGTGCCAGCAGCCAAGAAACCTTCACAGATACGCAGTATTTT. Its translation: CASSQETFTDTQYF.

This chain uses TRBV13 with TRBJ1-1; 10 nucleotides match TRBD1. Germline lookup yields CDR1 PRHDT and CDR2 FYEKMQ (reference sequence). The CDR3 extends over 15 amino acids. After removal of 3 bases from V and 3 bases from J, the junction contained 4 bases not matched to a gene. The CDR3 coding sequence is TGTGCCAGCAGCTTCGACAGGGGGCGGTACACTGAAGCTTTCTTT. Translated: CASSFDRGRYTEAFF.

Worth noting for this clone: This sample includes further DNA sequences coding for the same CDR3. V gene TRBV5-1 combines with J gene TRBJ1-1; no clear D gene. CDR3 length: 14 amino acids. V was cut by 0 bases and J by 0 bases, with 6 bases left in between. Germline CDR1 reads SGHRS; CDR2 reads YFSETQ. The CDR3 DNA is TGCGCCAGCAGCTTGGAAAGGTTGAACACTGAAGCTTTCTTT. Its protein is CASSLERLNTEAFF.